The TCR beta chain described here comes from a study of cytotoxic CD8 clonotypes in ibrutinib-treated CLL. V gave up 4 bases and J gave up 3 bases; unmatched junction bases: 7. The CDR3 covers 15 residues. In germline, CDR1 is SGHRS, CDR2 YFSETQ. Target depth was 1 in 200,000 to 1 in 1 million T cells, about 10x per clonotype. This table comes from immunoSEQ multiplex PCR, and its TCRdb copy is limited to in-frame clones, with some not included. Altogether approximately 200,000 clones are present, around 72% being singletons, with the ten largest covering 13%. This receptor was obtained from a human donor with chronic lymphocytic leukemia. The material was PBMCs, obtained after 24 months of ibrutinib treatment. V gene TRBV5-1 combines with J gene TRBJ1-1; 9 bases line up with TRBD1. The CDR3 is CASSPGQGVDTEAFF. As DNA, the CDR3 is TGCGCCAGCAGCCCGGGACAGGGTGTGGACACTGAAGCTTTCTTT.